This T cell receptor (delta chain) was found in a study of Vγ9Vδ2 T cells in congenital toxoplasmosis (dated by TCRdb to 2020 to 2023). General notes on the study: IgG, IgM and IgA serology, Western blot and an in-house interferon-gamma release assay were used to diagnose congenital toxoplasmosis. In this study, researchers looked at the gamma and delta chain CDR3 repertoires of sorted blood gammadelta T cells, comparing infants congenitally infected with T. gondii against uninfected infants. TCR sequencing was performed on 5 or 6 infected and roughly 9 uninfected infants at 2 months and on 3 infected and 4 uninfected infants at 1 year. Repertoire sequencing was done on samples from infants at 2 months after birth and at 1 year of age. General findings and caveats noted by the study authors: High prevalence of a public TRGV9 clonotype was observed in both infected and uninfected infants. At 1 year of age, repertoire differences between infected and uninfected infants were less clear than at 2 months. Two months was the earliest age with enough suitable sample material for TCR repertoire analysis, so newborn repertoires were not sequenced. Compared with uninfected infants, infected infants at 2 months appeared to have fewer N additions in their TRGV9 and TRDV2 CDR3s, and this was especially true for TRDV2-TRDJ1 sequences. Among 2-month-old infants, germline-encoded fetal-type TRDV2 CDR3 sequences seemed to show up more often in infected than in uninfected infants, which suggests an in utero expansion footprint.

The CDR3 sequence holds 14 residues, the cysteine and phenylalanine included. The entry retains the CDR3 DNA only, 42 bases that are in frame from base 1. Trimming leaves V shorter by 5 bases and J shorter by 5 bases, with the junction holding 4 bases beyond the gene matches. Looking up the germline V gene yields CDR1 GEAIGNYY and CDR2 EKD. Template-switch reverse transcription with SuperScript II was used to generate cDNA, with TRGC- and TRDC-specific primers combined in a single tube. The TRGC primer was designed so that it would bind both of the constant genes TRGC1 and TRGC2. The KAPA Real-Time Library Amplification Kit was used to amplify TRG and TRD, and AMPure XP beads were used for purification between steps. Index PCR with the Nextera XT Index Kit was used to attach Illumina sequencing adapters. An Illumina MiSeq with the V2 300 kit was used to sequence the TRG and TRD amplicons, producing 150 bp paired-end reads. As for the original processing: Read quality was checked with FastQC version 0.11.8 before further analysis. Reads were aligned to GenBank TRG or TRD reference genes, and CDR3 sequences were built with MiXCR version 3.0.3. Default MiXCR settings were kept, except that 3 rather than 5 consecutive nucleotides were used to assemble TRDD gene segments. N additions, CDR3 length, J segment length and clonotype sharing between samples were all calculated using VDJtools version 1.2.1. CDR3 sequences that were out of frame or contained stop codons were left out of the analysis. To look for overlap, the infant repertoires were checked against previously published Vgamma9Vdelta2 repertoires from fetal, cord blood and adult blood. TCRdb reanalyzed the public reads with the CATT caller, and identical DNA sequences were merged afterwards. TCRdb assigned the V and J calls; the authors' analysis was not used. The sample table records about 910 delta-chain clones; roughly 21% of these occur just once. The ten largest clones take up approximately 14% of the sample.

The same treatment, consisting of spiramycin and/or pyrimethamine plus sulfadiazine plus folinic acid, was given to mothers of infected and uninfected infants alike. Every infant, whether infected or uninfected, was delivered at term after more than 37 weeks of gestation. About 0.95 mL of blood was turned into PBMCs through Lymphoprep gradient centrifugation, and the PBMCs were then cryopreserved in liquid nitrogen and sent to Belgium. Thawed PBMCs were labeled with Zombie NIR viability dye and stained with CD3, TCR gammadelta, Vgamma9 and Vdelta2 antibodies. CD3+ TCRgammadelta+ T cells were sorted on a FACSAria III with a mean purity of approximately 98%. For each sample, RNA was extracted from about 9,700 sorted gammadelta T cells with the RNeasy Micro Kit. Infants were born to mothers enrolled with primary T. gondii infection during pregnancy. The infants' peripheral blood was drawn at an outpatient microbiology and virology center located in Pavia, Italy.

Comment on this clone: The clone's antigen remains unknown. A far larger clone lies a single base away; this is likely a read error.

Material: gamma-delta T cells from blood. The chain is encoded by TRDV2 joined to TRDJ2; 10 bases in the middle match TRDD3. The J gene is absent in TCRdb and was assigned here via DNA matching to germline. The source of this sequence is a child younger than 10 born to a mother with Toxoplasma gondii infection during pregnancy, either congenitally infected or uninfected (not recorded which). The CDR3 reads CACAVLGDTAQLFF. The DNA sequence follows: TGTGCCTGTGCCGTACTGGGGGATACAGCACAACTCTTCTTT.